This T cell receptor (beta chain) was recovered during a study of T-cell reconstitution after alpha-beta-depleted transplantation in children. The CDR3 covers 11 residues. Germline assignment: CDR1 SGHRS and CDR2 YFSETQ. About this clonotype itself: Germline is not matched at one junction end, which may reflect a read error.

Unique molecular identifiers were used in preparing the TCRbeta library. TCRdb ran MiXCR on the PCR reads and lists one entry per CDR3 protein. The sample contains some 550,000 distinct CDR3 sequences, about 21% of which appear only once. This receptor was obtained from a boy in the first two years of life who had a stem cell transplant for acute myeloid leukemia, so the T cells may come from the graft donor. The rearrangement uses TRBV5-1 and TRBJ2-3; D remains ambiguous. Here the sequenced sample was PBMCs, mostly from graft donor cells, taken 360 days after TCRalphabeta/CD19-depleted stem cell transplant. The CDR3 nucleotides read TGCGCCAGCAGCTTGGGGTCTTTGTTGGATTTT. It yields the protein CASSLGSLLDF.